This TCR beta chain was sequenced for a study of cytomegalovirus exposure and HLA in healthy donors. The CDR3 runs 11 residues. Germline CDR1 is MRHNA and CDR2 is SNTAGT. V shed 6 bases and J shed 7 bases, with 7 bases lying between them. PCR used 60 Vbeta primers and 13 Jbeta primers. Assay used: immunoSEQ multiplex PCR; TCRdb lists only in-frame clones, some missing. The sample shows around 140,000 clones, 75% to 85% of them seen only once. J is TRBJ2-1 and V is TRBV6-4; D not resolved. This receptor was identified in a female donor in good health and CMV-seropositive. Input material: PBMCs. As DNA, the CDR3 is TGTGCCAGCAGCCACAAGAATGAGCAGTTCTTC. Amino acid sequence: CASSHKNEQFF.